This TCR beta chain was sequenced during a study of T cell repertoires in cytomegalovirus infection. Study overall: Matching HLA type and CMV infection were both indicated by public TCR beta signatures.

About this clonotype itself: Its antigen is unknown.

CDR1 and CDR2 from the germline V gene are SEHNR and FQNEAQ (reference sequence). The CDR3 consists of 14 residues. V was shortened by 4 bases and J by 6 bases, with 10 bases between the two germline ends. Study outcomes and limitations: Pooled public TCR beta family frequency picked out CMV carriers with the relevant HLA.

TCRdb re-derived calls from the reads in MiXCR, one entry per CDR3 protein. The sample yields 200,000 or so distinct CDR3 sequences, approximately 19% seen once. This TCR was recovered from a human donor in good health (CMV status not recorded). Some clones in this sample may be carry-over from other donors' samples. The rearrangement links TRBV7-9 to TRBJ1-6; D is undetermined. Input material: PBMCs. Here the CDR3 reads CASSSGRINSPLHF. Here the CDR3 DNA reads TGTGCCAGCAGCTCCGGACGGATTAATTCACCCCTCCACTTT.